Each of the 7 T cell receptor beta chains below was sequenced from the same sample in a study of T cell repertoires in cytomegalovirus infection. Via MiXCR, TCRdb re-called the reads, giving one row per CDR3 protein. The sample lists 700,000 to 850,000 distinct CDR3 sequences; approximately 29% were seen once. Their antigens remain unidentified. Sequences were derived from cultured CD8+ T cells from PBMCs, sampled from culture after CMV antigen stimulation. Receptor source: a human donor in good health (CMV status not recorded). Some clones in this sample may be carry-over from other donors' samples.

This clonotype was counted a single time. J is TRBJ2-3 and V is TRBV28; no definite D call. V shed 4 bases and J shed 4 bases, with 24 bases lying between them. Germline assignment: CDR1 MDHEN and CDR2 SYDVKM. This CDR3 comprises 18 residues. CDR3 nucleotides: TGTGCCAGCAGTTCCAGCCTGGGCCCACATCCCGGCGCAGATACGCAGTATTTT. The encoded protein is CASSSSLGPHPGADTQYF.

The chain recombines TRBV6-6 with TRBJ2-7, with TRBD1 as a possible D gene (6 bases). This CDR3 contains 13 residues. Trimming pared 2 bases from V and 6 bases from J, leaving 11 bases between. The germline gives CDR1 MNHNY, CDR2 SVGAGI (reference sequence). DNA of the CDR3: TGTGCCAGCAGTTACGACAGGAACTGCGAGCAGTACGTC. It is translated as CASSYDRNCEQYV.

This clonotype was seen more than once but under ten times. The rearrangement joins TRBV7-9 to TRBJ2-3, with TRBD2 matching over 13 bases. The germline gives CDR1 SEHNR, CDR2 FQNEAQ (reference sequence). V gave up 6 bases and J gave up 2 bases; unmatched junction bases: 5. The length of the CDR3 is 16 residues. CDR3 sequence reads: CASRTGTSGVTDTQYF. The CDR3 DNA reads as TGTGCCAGCAGGACAGGGACTAGCGGGGTCACAGATACGCAGTATTTT.

The chain joins TRBV5-6 to TRBJ2-5; D is unresolved. The V and J ends lost 4 bases and 5 bases respectively, with 18 bases between them. Germline lookup yields CDR1 SGHDT and CDR2 YYEEEE. The CDR3 is 15 amino acids. The CDR3 region has the DNA TGTGCCAGCAGCCTGCTGAGGCCACTGCGGGAGACCCAGTACTTC. Amino acids: CASSLLRPLRETQYF. The variable domain in full, completed from reference TRBV5-6 and TRBJ2-5, reads DAGVTQSPTHLIKTRGQQVTLRCSPKSGHDTVSWYQQALGQGPQFIFQYYEEEERQRGNFPDRFSGHQFPNYSSELNVNALLLGDSALYLCASSLLRPLRETQYFGPGTRLLVL.

This clonotype occurred a few times. The gene calls are TRBV7-3 and TRBJ2-3; D may match TRBD1 or TRBD2 (5 bases each). CDR1 is SGHTA and CDR2 is FQGTGA in the germline V gene. The V and J ends lost 5 bases and 4 bases respectively, with 16 bases between them. The CDR3 loop spans 15 amino acids. The CDR3 region is CASSLGVLNADTQYF. Written as DNA, the CDR3 is TGTGCCAGCAGCCTGGGGGTCCTGAACGCAGATACGCAGTATTTT.

The J gene is TRBJ2-3, the V gene TRBV6-5; D gene uncertain. This CDR3 has 12 residues. V was shortened by 5 bases and J by 6 bases, with 9 bases between the two germline ends. Germline assignment: CDR1 MNHEY and CDR2 SVGAGI. The chain's CDR3 is CASSPDWDTQYF. The CDR3 coding sequence is TGTGCCAGCAGTCCCGACTGGGATACGCAGTATTTT.

The chain is built from TRBV27 and TRBJ1-5; D is undetermined. The CDR3 loop spans 19 amino acids. The V gene's germline CDR1 is MNHEY and CDR2 SMNVEV (reference sequence). Trimming left V 2 bases short and J 0 bases short, with 20 bases between. The DNA of the CDR3 is TGTGCCAGCAGTTTAAATTTCGGTCGACTCCACAATAGCAATCAGCCCCAGCATTTT. Amino acids: CASSLNFGRLHNSNQPQHF.